A few counts support the clone carrying this TCR beta chain. Its antigen is not identified. V lost 2 bases and J 2 bases, leaving 7 bases between the germline ends. CDR1 SGDLS and CDR2 YYNGEE come from the germline V gene. This CDR3 is built from 14 residues. MiXCR, applied by TCRdb to the 5' RACE reads, yields one record per CDR3 protein. The table includes 250,000 to 350,000 distinct CDR3 sequences, about 20% detected once. This specimen belongs to a study of CD8 T cells in ankylosing spondylitis. Findings of the study overall: Researchers report that disease-linked clones proved CD8+ and relatively rare in peripheral blood. Made up of under ten highly homologous variants, a TCR beta motif appeared characteristic of ankylosing spondylitis blood.

J is TRBJ1-4 and V is TRBV9; D is possibly TRBD1 (5 bases). This clonotype was obtained from a male donor with ankylosing spondylitis or in good health (not recorded which). Sequences were obtained from blood, either unsorted or a sorted T cell fraction (not recorded which). CDR3 protein: CASSVSGTNEKLFF. Written as DNA, the CDR3 is TGTGCCAGCAGCGTCTCAGGGACTAATGAAAAACTGTTTTTT.